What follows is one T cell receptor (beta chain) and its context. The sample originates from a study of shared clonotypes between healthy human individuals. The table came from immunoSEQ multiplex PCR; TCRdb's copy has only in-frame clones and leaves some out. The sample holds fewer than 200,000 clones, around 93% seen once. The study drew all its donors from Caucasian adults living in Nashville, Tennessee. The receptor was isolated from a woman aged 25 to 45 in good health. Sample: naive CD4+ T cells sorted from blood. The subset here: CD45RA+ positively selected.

This chain's CDR3 is CASSFGRRSSYEQYF. For the CDR3, the DNA is TGTGCCAGCAGTTTTGGGCGGAGAAGCTCCTACGAGCAGTACTTC. This chain uses TRBV28 with TRBJ2-7, with D unresolved. The CDR3 sequence is 15 residues long. Germline V gene data show CDR1 as MDHEN and CDR2 as SYDVKM. Trimming took off 3 bases at V and 0 bases at J, with 12 bases between the two ends.